This T cell receptor beta chain was sequenced during a study of OX40 agonist ivuxolimab in advanced cancers. Study at large: Head and neck, renal cell, melanoma or hepatocellular carcinoma were the cancers that dose-escalation patients had. General observations from the study: Clones of CD4+ and CD8+ blood T cells grew by week 6 at doses of 0.1 to 3.0 mg/kg.

V was pared by 6 bases and J by 6 bases, with 20 bases between. CDR3 length: 15 residues. Germline V gene lookup returns CDR1 MNHEY and CDR2 SVGAGI. A note on this clone: As yet, its antigen is unknown.

This table comes from immunoSEQ multiplex PCR, and its TCRdb copy is limited to in-frame clones, with some not included. Among fewer than 20,000 clones, just over 85% were seen once, and the ten largest hold 0.6% to 0.7%. This clonotype was obtained from an adult with an advanced solid tumor such as melanoma, head and neck, liver or kidney cancer. This chain connects TRBV6-5 to TRBJ1-1; perhaps TRBD1 as D (5 bases). The material sequenced was CD4+ or CD8+ T cells sorted from blood, taken in a trial of the OX40 agonist ivuxolimab. The CDR3 is CASRRAGTRGPEAFF. The CDR3 nucleotides are TGTGCCAGCAGAAGAGCCGGGACCCGCGGCCCTGAAGCTTTCTTT.